The present TCR beta chain was sequenced within a study of CD8+CD57+ T cells in acquired aplastic anemia. The CDR3 totals 18 residues. J lost 2 bases, V lost 7 bases, and 16 bases had no gene match. Germline V gene sequence: CDR1 LGHNA, CDR2 YSLEER. Genomic DNA constituted the template upon which TCR beta VDJ and CDR3 profiling was performed. TCRdb fed the reads into MiXCR, producing one record per CDR3 protein. The repertoire holds about 190,000 distinct CDR3 sequences, with roughly 56% as singletons. This clonotype was seen repeatedly, ten times or more. The source material was sorted CD4+, CD8+, or CD8+CD57+ T cells (not recorded which) from PBMCs. The clonotype comes from a human donor in good health, serving as a control. This sequence joins TRBV4-3 and TRBJ1-5; 8 bases are a match to TRBD1. The CDR3 spells CASTTDRDDAGGNQPQHF. The DNA for the CDR3 is TGCGCCAGCACCACGGACAGGGACGATGCGGGGGGCAATCAGCCCCAGCATTTT.